The T cell receptor beta chain described here comes from a study of technical replicates of blood from several donors. Here immunoSEQ multiplex PCR was the method, and the copy in TCRdb shows in-frame clones only, minus some. In the table there are around 63,000 clones, 80% to 95% of which are singletons. This clonotype originated in a human donor in good health. Some clones in this sample may be carry-over from other donors' samples. The sequencing sample was made of PBMCs.

Written as DNA, the CDR3 is TGTGCCAGCAGCTCGGGTGGAGGACAGAGATCTGGAAACACCATATATTTT. This gives the protein CASSSGGGQRSGNTIYF. The chain employs TRBV5-4 and TRBJ1-3, with TRBD1 as a possible D gene (6 bases). Germline V gene lookup returns CDR1 SGHNT and CDR2 YYREEE (reference sequence). CDR3 length equals 17 residues. Between the trimmed V and J ends, which lost 3 bases and 1 base, there was a span of 17 bases.